One T cell receptor (beta chain) is described in this entry. The entry originates in a study of blood T cell repertoires in COVID-19. The wider study: T cells, B-cell-depleted T cells, or PBMCs provided the cDNA or gDNA that served as material.

The data were produced by immunoSEQ multiplex PCR, yet TCRdb's version contains in-frame clones alone and is incomplete. Found here are 30,000 to 35,000 clones, around 85% of them singletons; the top ten hold roughly 14%. V shed 0 bases and J shed 3 bases, with 15 bases lying between them. Germline V gives CDR1 MNHEY, CDR2 SVGAGI. CDR3 length: 16 amino acids. The receptor's source is a human donor with acute or convalescent COVID-19. The donor label of this sample is uncertain. The chain joins TRBV6-5 to TRBJ2-7; D may be TRBD2 (5 bases). The source material was peripheral blood. The CDR3 spells CASSYSAVVAYYEQYF. CDR3 coding DNA: TGTGCCAGCAGTTACTCCGCGGTAGTAGCGTACTACGAGCAGTACTTC.